This T cell receptor beta chain appears in the sequencing data of a study of T cells in Graves' hyperthyroidism and ophthalmopathy. Study observations and caveats: A 13 V-J signature model discriminated ophthalmopathy versus stable hyperthyroidism. It was a median approximately 6 months before onset that the model predicted ophthalmopathy.

This clonotype was seen many times. Its antigen is undetermined. It was RNA transcripts that yielded the amplified TCR beta CDR3 regions. When the TCR CDR3 underwent first-round RT-PCR, the HTBI primer set was used. TCRdb re-analysed the multiplex PCR reads in MiXCR, keeping a single row per CDR3 protein. Here the sample spans hundreds of thousands of distinct CDR3 sequences, just under 20% being singletons. CDR3 size: 14 residues. Per germline, CDR1 SGHVS and CDR2 FQNEAQ. V was cut by 5 bases and J by 3 bases, with 12 bases left in between. Patients with ophthalmopathy all had a Clinical Activity Score of at least 3, a NOSPECS grade of at least 4 and duration under 3 months. The study left out patients who had uncontrolled infection, other autoimmune disease, pregnancy or lactation.

The receptor was derived from a man aged 40-49 years with Graves' ophthalmopathy. The sequenced material came from blood. The chain uses TRBV7-8 and TRBJ2-3; D may be TRBD2 (6 bases). The DNA of the CDR3 is TGTGCCAGCAGCCGACTAGTGGGTACAGATACGCAGTATTTT. Translated: CASSRLVGTDTQYF.